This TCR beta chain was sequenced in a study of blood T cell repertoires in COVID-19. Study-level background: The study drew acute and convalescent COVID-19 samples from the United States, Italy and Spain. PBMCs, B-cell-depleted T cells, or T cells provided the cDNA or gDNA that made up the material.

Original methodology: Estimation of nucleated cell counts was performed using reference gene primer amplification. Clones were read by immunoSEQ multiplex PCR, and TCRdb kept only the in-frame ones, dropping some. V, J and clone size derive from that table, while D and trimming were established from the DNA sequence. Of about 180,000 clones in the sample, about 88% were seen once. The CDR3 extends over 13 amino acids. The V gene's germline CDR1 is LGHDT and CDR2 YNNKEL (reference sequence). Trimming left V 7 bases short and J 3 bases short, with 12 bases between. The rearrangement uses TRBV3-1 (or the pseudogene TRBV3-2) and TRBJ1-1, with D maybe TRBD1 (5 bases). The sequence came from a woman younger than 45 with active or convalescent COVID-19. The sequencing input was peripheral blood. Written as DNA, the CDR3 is TGTGCCAGCACCCCCAGGGCTGACACTGAAGCTTTCTTT. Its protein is CASTPRADTEAFF.